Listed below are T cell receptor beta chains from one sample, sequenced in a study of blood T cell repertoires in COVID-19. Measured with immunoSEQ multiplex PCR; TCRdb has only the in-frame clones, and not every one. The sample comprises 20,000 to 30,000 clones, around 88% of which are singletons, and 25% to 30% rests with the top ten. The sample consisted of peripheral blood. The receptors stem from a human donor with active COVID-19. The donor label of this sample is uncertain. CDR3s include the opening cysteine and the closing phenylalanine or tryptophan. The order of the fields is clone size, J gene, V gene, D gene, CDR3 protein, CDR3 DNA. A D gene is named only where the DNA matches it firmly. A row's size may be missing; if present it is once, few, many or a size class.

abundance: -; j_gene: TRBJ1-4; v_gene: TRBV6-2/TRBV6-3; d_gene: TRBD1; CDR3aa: CASSAPGQVLGNEKLFF; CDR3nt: TGTGCCAGCAGCGCCCCGGGACAGGTCTTGGGGAATGAAAAACTGTTTTTT
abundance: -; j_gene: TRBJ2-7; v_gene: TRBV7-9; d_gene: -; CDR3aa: CASSLREDYEQYF; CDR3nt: TGTGCCAGCAGCTTAAGGGAGGACTACGAGCAGTACTTC
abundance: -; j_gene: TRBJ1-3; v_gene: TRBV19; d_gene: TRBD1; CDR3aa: CASRDYRQGSSGNTIYF; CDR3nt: TGTGCCAGTAGAGATTACAGACAGGGAAGCTCTGGAAACACCATATATTTT
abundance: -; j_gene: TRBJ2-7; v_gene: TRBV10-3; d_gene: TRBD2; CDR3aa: CAIRTHSGGLYEQYF; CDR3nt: TGTGCCATCAGAACCCATAGCGGGGGGTTGTACGAGCAGTACTTC
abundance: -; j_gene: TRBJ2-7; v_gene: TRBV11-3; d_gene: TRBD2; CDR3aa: CASSRLAVSSYEQYF; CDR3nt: TGTGCCAGCAGCAGACTAGCGGTTAGCTCCTACGAGCAGTACTTC
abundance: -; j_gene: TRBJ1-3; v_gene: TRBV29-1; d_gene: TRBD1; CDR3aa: CSVEGDRTGTGNTIYF; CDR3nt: TGCAGCGTTGAAGGGGACAGGACAGGGACAGGAAACACCATATATTTT
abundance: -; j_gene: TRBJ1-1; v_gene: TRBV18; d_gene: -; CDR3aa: CASSPTQLNTEAFF; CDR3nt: TGTGCCAGCTCACCAACCCAGTTGAACACTGAAGCTTTCTTT
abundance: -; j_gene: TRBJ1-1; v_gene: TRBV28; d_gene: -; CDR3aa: CASSLSPAGSAEAFF; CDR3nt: TGTGCCAGCAGTTTATCCCCCGCCGGGAGCGCTGAAGCTTTCTTT
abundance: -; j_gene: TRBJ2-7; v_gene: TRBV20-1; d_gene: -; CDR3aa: CSATAGREQYF; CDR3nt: TGCAGTGCTACCGCGGGGCGGGAGCAGTACTTC
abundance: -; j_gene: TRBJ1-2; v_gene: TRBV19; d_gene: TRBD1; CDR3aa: CASSIDTGGFYGYTF; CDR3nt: TGTGCCAGTAGTATTGATACAGGGGGCTTCTATGGCTACACCTTC
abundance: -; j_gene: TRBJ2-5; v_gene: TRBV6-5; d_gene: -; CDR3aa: CASSFGFRGTQYF; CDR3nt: TGTGCCAGCAGTTTCGGTTTCCGGGGGACCCAGTACTTC
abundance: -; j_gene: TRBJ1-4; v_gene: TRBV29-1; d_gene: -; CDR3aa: CSVEELGRVGKLFF; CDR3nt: TGCAGCGTTGAAGAACTGGGCAGGGTGGGGAAACTGTTTTTT
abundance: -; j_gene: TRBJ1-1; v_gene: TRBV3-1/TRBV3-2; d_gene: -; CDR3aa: CASSQERQMRFGAFF; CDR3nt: TGTGCCAGCAGCCAAGAAAGGCAGATGAGGTTTGGGGCTTTCTTT
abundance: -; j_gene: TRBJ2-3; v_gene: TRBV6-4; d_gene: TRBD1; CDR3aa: CASSAGQGSDTQYF; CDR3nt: TGTGCCAGCAGCGCGGGACAGGGTTCAGATACGCAGTATTTT
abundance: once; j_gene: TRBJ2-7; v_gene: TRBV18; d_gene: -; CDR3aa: CASSTTPTYEQYF; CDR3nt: TGTGCCAGCTCAACAACACCAACCTACGAGCAGTACTTC
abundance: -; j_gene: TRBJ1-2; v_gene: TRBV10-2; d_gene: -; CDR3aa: CASSERGGYGYTF; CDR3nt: TGCGCCAGCAGTGAGCGGGGAGGCTATGGCTACACCTTC
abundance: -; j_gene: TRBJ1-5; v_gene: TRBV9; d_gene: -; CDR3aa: CASSAAGAEYGPQHF; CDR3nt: TGTGCCAGCAGCGCCGCGGGGGCTGAGTACGGGCCCCAGCATTTT
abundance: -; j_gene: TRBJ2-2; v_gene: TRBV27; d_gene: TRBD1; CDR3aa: CASTTGTGNTGELFF; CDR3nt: TGTGCCAGCACCACCGGGACAGGGAACACCGGGGAGCTGTTTTTT
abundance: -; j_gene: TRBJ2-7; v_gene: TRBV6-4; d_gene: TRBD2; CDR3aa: CASSDGTSGGFHPRQYF; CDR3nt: TGTGCCAGCAGTGACGGGACTAGCGGGGGATTTCACCCCCGGCAGTACTTC
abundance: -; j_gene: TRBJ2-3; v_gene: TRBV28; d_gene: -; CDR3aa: CASSFYSGDTQYF; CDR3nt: TGTGCCAGCAGTTTCTATTCCGGAGATACGCAGTATTTT
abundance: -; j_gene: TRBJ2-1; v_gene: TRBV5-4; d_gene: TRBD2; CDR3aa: CASRWTGTSGNNEQFF; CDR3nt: TGTGCCAGCAGGTGGACCGGGACTAGCGGGAACAATGAGCAGTTCTTC
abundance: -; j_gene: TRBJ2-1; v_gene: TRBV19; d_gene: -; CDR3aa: CASSLDHNEQFF; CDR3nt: TGTGCCAGTAGCCTAGACCACAATGAGCAGTTCTTC
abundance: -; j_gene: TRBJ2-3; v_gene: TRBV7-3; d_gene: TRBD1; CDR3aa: CASSLGQGTDTQYF; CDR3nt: TGTGCCAGCAGCCTCGGACAGGGCACAGATACGCAGTATTTT
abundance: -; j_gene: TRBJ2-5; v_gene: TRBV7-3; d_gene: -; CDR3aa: CASSPRGGVETQYF; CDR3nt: TGTGCCAGCAGCCCACGGGGAGGAGTAGAGACCCAGTACTTC
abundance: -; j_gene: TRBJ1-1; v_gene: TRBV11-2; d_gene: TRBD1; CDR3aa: CASSLRLTGLYTEAFF; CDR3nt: TGTGCCAGCAGCTTAAGGTTGACAGGGTTGTACACTGAAGCTTTCTTT
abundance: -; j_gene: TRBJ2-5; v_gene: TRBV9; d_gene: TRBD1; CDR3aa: CASSVGTGGGGETQYF; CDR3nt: TGTGCCAGCAGCGTAGGAACAGGGGGCGGTGGGGAGACCCAGTACTTC
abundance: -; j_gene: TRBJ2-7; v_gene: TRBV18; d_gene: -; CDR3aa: CASSRVSGVAHEQYF; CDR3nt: TGTGCCAGCTCGCGTGTTTCGGGAGTAGCCCACGAGCAGTACTTC
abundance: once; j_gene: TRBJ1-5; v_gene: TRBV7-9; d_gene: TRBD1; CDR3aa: CASSLGGGGNQPQHF; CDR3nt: TGTGCCAGCAGCTTAGGAGGGGGCGGCAATCAGCCCCAGCATTTT
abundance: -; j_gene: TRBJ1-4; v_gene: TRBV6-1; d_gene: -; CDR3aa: CASSEDRVGEKLFF; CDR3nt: TGTGCCAGCAGTGAAGACAGGGTGGGGGAAAAACTGTTTTTT
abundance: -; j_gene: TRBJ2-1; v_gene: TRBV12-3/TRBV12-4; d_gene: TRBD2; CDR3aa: CASSSTIGTRGFF; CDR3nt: TGTGCCAGCAGTTCGACCATAGGGACTAGGGGGTTCTTC
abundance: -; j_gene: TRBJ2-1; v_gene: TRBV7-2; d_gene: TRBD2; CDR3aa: CASSLARTSGASSYNEQFF; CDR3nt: TGTGCCAGCAGCTTAGCCCGGACTAGCGGGGCGAGCTCCTACAATGAGCAGTTCTTC
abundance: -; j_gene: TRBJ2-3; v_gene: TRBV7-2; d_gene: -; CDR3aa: CASSSYSSGADTQYF; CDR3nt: TGTGCCAGCAGCTCCTACTCATCCGGAGCAGATACGCAGTATTTT
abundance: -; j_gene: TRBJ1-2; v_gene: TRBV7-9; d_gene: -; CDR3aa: CASSLRASTVYTF; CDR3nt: TGTGCCAGCAGCTTACGGGCGTCGACAGTCTACACCTTC
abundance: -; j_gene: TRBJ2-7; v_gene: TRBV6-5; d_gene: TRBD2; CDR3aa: CASSKTSGSMNEQYF; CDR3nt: TGTGCCAGCAGTAAAACTAGCGGGAGTATGAACGAGCAGTACTTC
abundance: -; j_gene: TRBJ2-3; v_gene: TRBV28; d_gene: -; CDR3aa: CASISVDSFSTDTQYF; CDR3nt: TGTGCCAGCATTTCGGTCGACAGCTTTAGCACAGATACGCAGTATTTT
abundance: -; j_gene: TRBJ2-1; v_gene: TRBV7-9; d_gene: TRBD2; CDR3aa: CASSPNPGLAGEREQFF; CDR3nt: TGTGCCAGCAGCCCTAACCCGGGACTAGCGGGAGAGAGGGAGCAGTTCTTC
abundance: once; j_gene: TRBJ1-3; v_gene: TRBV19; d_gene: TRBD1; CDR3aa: CASSTMGQSSGNTIYF; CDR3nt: TGTGCCAGTAGTACCATGGGACAGAGCTCTGGAAACACCATATATTTT
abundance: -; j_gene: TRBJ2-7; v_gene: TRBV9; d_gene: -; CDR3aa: CASSPAGTSYEQYF; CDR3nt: TGTGCCAGCAGCCCGGCCGGGACTTCATACGAGCAGTACTTC
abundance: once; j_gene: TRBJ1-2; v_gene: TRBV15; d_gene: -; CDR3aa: CATSRDGSYGYTF; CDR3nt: TGTGCCACCAGCAGAGACGGGTCTTATGGCTACACCTTC
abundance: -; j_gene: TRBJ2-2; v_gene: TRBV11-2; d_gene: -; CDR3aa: CASSLDYFTGELFF; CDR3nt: TGTGCCAGCAGCTTAGATTACTTCACGGGGGAGCTGTTTTTT
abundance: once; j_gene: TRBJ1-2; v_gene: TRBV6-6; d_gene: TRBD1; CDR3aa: CASSWGTGRDYGYTF; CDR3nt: TGTGCCAGCAGTTGGGGGACAGGGAGAGACTATGGCTACACCTTC
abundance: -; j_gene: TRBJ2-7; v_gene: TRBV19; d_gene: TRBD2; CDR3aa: CASSGASGRDNHEQYF; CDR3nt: TGTGCCAGTAGTGGGGCTAGCGGGAGGGATAACCACGAGCAGTACTTC
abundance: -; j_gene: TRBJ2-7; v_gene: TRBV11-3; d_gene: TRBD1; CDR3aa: CASSPGQAHEQYF; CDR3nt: TGTGCCAGCAGCCCGGGACAGGCCCACGAGCAGTACTTC
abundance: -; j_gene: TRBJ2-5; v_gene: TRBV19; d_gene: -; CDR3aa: CASSSLGAETQYF; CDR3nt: TGTGCCAGTAGTAGTTTAGGGGCAGAGACCCAGTACTTC
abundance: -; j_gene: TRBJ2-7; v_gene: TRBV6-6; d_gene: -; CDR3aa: CASSRRRGAAIPYEQYF; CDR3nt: TGTGCCAGCAGTCGTAGACGGGGGGCGGCTATCCCCTACGAGCAGTACTTC
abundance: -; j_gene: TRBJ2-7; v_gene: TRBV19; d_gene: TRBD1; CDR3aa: CASRDRGQGLYEQYF; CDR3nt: TGTGCCAGCCGGGACAGGGGGCAAGGCCTCTACGAGCAGTACTTC
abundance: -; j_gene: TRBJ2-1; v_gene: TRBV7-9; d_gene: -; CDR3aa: CASSLVESAGNEQFF; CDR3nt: TGTGCCAGCAGCTTAGTGGAGTCAGCCGGGAATGAGCAGTTCTTC
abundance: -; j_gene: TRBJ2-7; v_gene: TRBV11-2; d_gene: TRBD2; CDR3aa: CASSLNAGDNYEQYF; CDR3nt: TGTGCCAGCAGCTTAAATGCGGGAGATAATTACGAGCAGTACTTC
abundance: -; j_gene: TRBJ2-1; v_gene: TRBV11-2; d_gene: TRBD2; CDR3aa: CASSLEILGLAGNEQFF; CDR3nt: TGTGCCAGCAGCTTAGAGATCCTCGGACTAGCAGGCAATGAGCAGTTCTTC
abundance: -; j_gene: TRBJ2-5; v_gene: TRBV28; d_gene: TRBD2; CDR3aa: CASYRLAGGEETQYF; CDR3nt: TGTGCCAGCTACAGACTAGCGGGAGGGGAAGAGACCCAGTACTTC
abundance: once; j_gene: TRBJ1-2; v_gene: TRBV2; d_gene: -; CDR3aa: CASSEGGENYGYTF; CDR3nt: TGTGCCAGCAGTGAAGGCGGAGAGAACTATGGCTACACCTTC
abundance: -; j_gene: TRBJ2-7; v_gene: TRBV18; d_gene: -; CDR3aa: CASSPGAGVEQYF; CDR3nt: TGTGCCAGCTCACCGGGGGCGGGAGTCGAGCAGTACTTC
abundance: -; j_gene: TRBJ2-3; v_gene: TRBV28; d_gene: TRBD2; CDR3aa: CASRGAASGPDGTDTQYF; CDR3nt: TGTGCCAGCAGAGGCGCGGCTAGCGGGCCTGACGGCACAGATACGCAGTATTTT
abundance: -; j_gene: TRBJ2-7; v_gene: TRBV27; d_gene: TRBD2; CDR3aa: CASSLASGTSGRSGDEQYF; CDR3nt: TGTGCCAGCAGTTTGGCATCCGGGACTAGCGGGAGGTCCGGCGACGAGCAGTACTTC